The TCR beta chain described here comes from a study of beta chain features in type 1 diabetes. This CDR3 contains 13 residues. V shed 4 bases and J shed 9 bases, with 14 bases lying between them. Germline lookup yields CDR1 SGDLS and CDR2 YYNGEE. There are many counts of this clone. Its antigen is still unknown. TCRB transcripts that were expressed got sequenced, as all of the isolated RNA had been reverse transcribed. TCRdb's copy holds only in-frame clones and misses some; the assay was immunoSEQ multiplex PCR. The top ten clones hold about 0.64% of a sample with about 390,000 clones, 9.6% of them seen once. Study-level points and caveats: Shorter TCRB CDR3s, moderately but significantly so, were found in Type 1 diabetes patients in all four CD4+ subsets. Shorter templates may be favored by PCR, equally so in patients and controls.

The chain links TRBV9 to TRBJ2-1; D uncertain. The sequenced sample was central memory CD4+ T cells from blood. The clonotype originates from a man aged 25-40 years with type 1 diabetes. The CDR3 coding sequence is TGTGCCAGCAGCTTAAGTCCCCATGGTGAGCAGTTCTTC. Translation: CASSLSPHGEQFF. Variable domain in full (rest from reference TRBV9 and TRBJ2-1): DSGVTQTPKHLITATGQRVTLRCSPRSGDLSVYWYQQSLDQGLQFLIQYYNGEERAKGNILERFSAQQFPDLHSELNLSSLELGDSALYFCASSLSPHGEQFFGPGTRLTVL.